Each of the 27 T cell receptor beta chains below was sequenced from the same sample in a study of blood T cells in healthy people across ages. A second PCR, run for about 7 to 12 cycles, used a sample-barcoded 5' primer plus a J-beta primer mix. In TCRdb, the 5' RACE reads were re-called with MiXCR into one record per CDR3 protein. The sample has about 800,000 distinct CDR3 sequences, over 45% seen once. Sequenced input: blood. The receptors here all came from a man aged 25 to 45 in good health.

This clonotype turned up a few times. The chain combines TRBV7-2 with TRBJ2-1; 8 positions match TRBD1. Germline V gene sequence: CDR1 SGHTA, CDR2 FQGNSA. V shed 3 bases, J shed 4 bases, and the junction held 5 bases outside the gene matches. CDR3 size: 15 residues. The CDR3 bases are TGTGCCAGCAGCTTCCAGGGGGCCGGTTACAATGAGCAGTTCTTC. It specifies CASSFQGAGYNEQFF.

The genes are TRBV30 and TRBJ2-7; 12 positions agree with TRBD1. Germline lookup yields CDR1 GTSNPN and CDR2 SVGIG (reference sequence). The CDR3 contains 16 residues. Germline trimming cut 2 bases from V and 6 bases from J; bases unmatched to any gene: 11. The CDR3 DNA is TGTGCCTGGAGTCGGTGGGACAGGGGGCTCGGTCGCGAGCAGTACTTC. Translated, it gives CAWSRWDRGLGREQYF.

CDR3 coding DNA: TGTGCCATCAGTGATTGTAGAGGACAGGGGAATTTATGCTATGGCTACACCTTC. As protein: CAISDCRGQGNLCYGYTF. The chain carries TRBV10-3 and TRBJ1-2; 9 nucleotides line up with TRBD1. Trimming took 3 bases from V and 4 from J; bases not matched to a gene: 15. Germline V gives CDR1 ENHRY, CDR2 SYGVKD. This CDR3 has 18 residues.

The chain is built from TRBV13 and TRBJ1-1; D possibly corresponds to TRBD1 (5 bases). Per the germline V gene, CDR1 is PRHDT and CDR2 is FYEKMQ (reference sequence). CDR3 size: 13 residues. The V end lost 6 bases, the J end lost 2 bases, and 10 bases lay between the germline ends. The CDR3 nucleotides are TGTGCCAGCAGGCATACAGGTAACACTGAAGCTTTCTTT. Its translation is CASRHTGNTEAFF.

This sequence joins TRBV7-8 and TRBJ2-3; D not certain. The V gene lost 3 bases and the J gene lost 5 bases, with 12 bases spanning the gap. The germline V gene has CDR1 SGHVS and CDR2 FQNEAQ. The CDR3 length is 14 residues. For the CDR3, the DNA is TGTGCCAGCAGCTTTTTGGGCACGGGAGATACGCAGTATTTT. Residues: CASSFLGTGDTQYF. Together with reference TRBV7-8 and TRBJ2-3, the CDR3 gives the full variable domain: GAGVSQSPRYKVAKRGQDVALRCDPISGHVSLFWYQQALGQGPEFLTYFQNEAQLDKSGLPSDRFFAERPEGSVSTLKIQRTQQEDSAVYLCASSFLGTGDTQYFGPGTRLTVL.

CDR3 nucleotides: TGTGCCAGCAGCTTAGACAGGGGACTGGGCTCTTACAATGAGCAGTTCTTC. Amino acids: CASSLDRGLGSYNEQFF. This sequence joins TRBV7-2 and TRBJ2-1, with D perhaps matching TRBD1 (7 bases). The CDR3 sequence is 17 residues long. V was shortened by 1 base and J by 4 bases, with 17 bases between the two germline ends. Germline CDR1 SGHTA, CDR2 FQGNSA.

V is TRBV6-6 and J is TRBJ2-5; 14 bases are a match to TRBD2. Germline CDR1 reads MNHNY; CDR2 reads SVGAGI (reference sequence). With V trimmed by 4 bases and J by 11 bases, 12 bases remained unmatched. This CDR3 contains 16 residues. The CDR3 DNA is TGTGCCAGCAGTTCCGCCGGGACTAGCGGGAGAAATGAGCAGTACTTC. This sequence encodes CASSSAGTSGRNEQYF.

This clonotype was counted a few times. CDR3 sequence (DNA): TGTGCCAGCAGCACCCAGACTAGTAGGTTGGAGACCCAGTACTTC. It translates to CASSTQTSRLETQYF. The V gene is TRBV7-2, the J gene TRBJ2-5, with D possibly matching TRBD2 (6 bases). Germline values: CDR1 SGHTA, CDR2 FQGNSA. The V and J ends lost 5 bases and 5 bases respectively, with 18 bases between them. This CDR3 is built from 15 residues.

This chain joins TRBV29-1 and TRBJ1-4; D perhaps matches TRBD1 (5 bases). CDR1 is SQVTM and CDR2 is ANQGSEA in the germline V gene. The CDR3 length is 13 residues. V shed 6 bases and J shed 5 bases, with 13 bases lying between them. The CDR3 region is CSVSRQKNEKLFF. The CDR3, as DNA: TGCAGCGTAAGCCGACAGAAGAATGAAAAACTGTTTTTT.

CDR3 sequence reads: CASSKGGPGDSEQYF. The DNA of the CDR3 is TGTGCCAGCAGCAAAGGGGGTCCAGGGGACAGCGAGCAGTACTTC. The V and J genes are TRBV21-1 and TRBJ2-4; TRBD1 is the table's D call and was not checked against the DNA. Matching the DNA end better, TRBJ2-7 makes the J call doubtful. TRBV21-1 is a known pseudogene. This CDR3 comprises 15 residues.

V usage is TRBV9 and J usage is TRBJ2-7; D is uncertain. The J call is uncertain, as TRBJ2-5 better fits the DNA end. The CDR3 loop spans 13 amino acids. Germline V gene data show CDR1 as SGDLS and CDR2 as YYNGEE. The CDR3 reads CASSVVSSGTQYF. The CDR3 DNA reads TGTGCCAGCAGCGTAGTGAGCTCGGGGACCCAGTACTTC.

The chain uses TRBV7-3 and TRBJ2-7; TRBD2 matches at 8 bases. The length of the CDR3 is 13 residues. Germline values: CDR1 SGHTA, CDR2 FQGTGA. The V gene end was trimmed by 0 bases and the J gene end by 5 bases; junction bases not matched to a gene: 0. The CDR3 loop reads CASSLTGLDEQYF. In DNA form, the CDR3 reads TGTGCCAGCAGCTTAACGGGACTAGACGAGCAGTACTTC. The entire variable domain, with the rest obtained from reference TRBV7-3 and TRBJ2-7, is as follows: GAGVSQTPSNKVTEKGKYVELRCDPISGHTALYWYRQSLGQGPEFLIYFQGTGAADDSGLPNDRFFAVRPEGSVSTLKIQRTERGDSAVYLCASSLTGLDEQYFGPGTRLTVT.

J is TRBJ2-5 and V is TRBV27, with D perhaps TRBD1 (5 bases). The germline V and J ends were trimmed by 3 bases and 11 bases, with 19 bases remaining between them. Per germline, CDR1 MNHEY and CDR2 SMNVEV (reference sequence). The CDR3 length is 14 residues. CDR3 residues: CASSFGRAYNEQYF. CDR3 coding DNA: TGTGCCAGCAGTTTTGGCAGGGCTTACAATGAGCAGTACTTC.

The chain joins TRBV27 to TRBJ2-1, with a weak D call TRBD2 (6 bases). The V end was cut by 1 base, the J end by 6 bases, with 19 bases between. Germline V gene sequence: CDR1 MNHEY, CDR2 SMNVEV (reference sequence). The CDR3 has 17 amino acids. CDR3 sequence (DNA): TGTGCCAGCAGTTTATTGAGGACTAACCCCCTGGGCAATGAGCAGTTCTTC. Its protein is CASSLLRTNPLGNEQFF.

V usage is TRBV4-3 and J usage is TRBJ2-1, with a weak D call TRBD2 (5 bases). Trimming removed 3 bases from V and 12 bases from J, with 15 bases in between. Germline loops: CDR1 LGHNA, CDR2 YSLEER. The CDR3 runs 13 residues. CDR3 in amino acids: CASSQARRAAQFF. The DNA of the CDR3 is TGCGCCAGCAGCCAGGCGCGTAGAGCGGCGCAGTTCTTC.

The chain joins TRBV7-3 to TRBJ1-1; 9 bases are shared with TRBD1. CDR1 and CDR2 (germline): SGHTA, FQGTGA. The CDR3 spans 15 residues. J gave up 6 bases and V 2 bases, and 7 bases lay outside the gene matches. The CDR3 bases are TGTGCCAGCAGCTTAGGTTCCCGACAGGGGGCTGAAGCTTTCTTT. Protein: CASSLGSRQGAEAFF.

The V and J genes are TRBV7-2 and TRBJ2-3; D unresolved. This CDR3 has 12 amino acids. CDR1 is SGHTA, CDR2 FQGNSA, per germline. With 3 bases removed from V and 1 base from J, the gap between germline ends came to 2 bases. The CDR3 sequence: CASSFRTDTQYF. In nucleotides, the CDR3 is TGTGCCAGCAGCTTCCGCACAGATACGCAGTATTTT. The whole variable domain, filled in from reference TRBV7-2 and TRBJ2-3, reads GAGVSQSPSNKVTEKGKDVELRCDPISGHTALYWYRQSLGQGLEFLIYFQGNSAPDKSGLPSDRFSAERTGGSVSTLTIQRTQQEDSAVYLCASSFRTDTQYFGPGTRLTVL.

This clonotype was seen just once. The junction does not match germline at one end; this may be a read error. The CDR3 loop is CASSVIGGTDAQYF. The DNA for the CDR3 is TGTGCCAGCAGCGTAATAGGAGGGACAGATGCGCAGTATTTT. V is TRBV7-3 and J is TRBJ2-3, with TRBD1 as a possible D gene (7 bases). The germline CDR1 and CDR2 sequences are SGHTA and FQGTGA. The CDR3 consists of 14 residues.

Details on this clonotype: An end of the junction does not agree with germline; a read error may underlie this. The gene calls are TRBV4-3 and TRBJ2-7; TRBD2 matches 10 bases. With the DNA end fitting TRBJ2-5 better, the J assignment may be wrong. The CDR3 runs to 17 residues. Germline CDR1 and CDR2: LGHNA and YSLEER. CDR3 nucleotides: TGCGCCGGCAGCCAAGAAAGCGGGAGGGCCGGGTTAGAGACCCAGTACTTC. This gives the protein CAGSQESGRAGLETQYF.

The genes are TRBV15 and TRBJ2-7, with D uncertain. The V end was cut by 0 bases, the J end by 0 bases, with 6 bases between. This CDR3 comprises 14 residues. Per germline, CDR1 LNHNV and CDR2 YYDKDF (reference sequence). The CDR3 loop is CATSRDLASYEQYF. For the CDR3, the DNA is TGTGCCACCAGCAGAGATTTAGCCTCCTACGAGCAGTACTTC.

The chain employs TRBV7-3 and TRBJ1-1; D is unresolved. The CDR3 has 13 amino acids. Germline lookup yields CDR1 SGHTA and CDR2 FQGTGA. The V gene lost 5 bases and the J gene lost 5 bases, with 12 bases spanning the gap. CDR3 nucleotides: TGTGCCAGCAGCCAAGTAACCCGGACTGAAGCTTTCTTT. The encoded protein is CASSQVTRTEAFF.

The chain employs TRBV6-6 and TRBJ2-7; D might be TRBD1 (5 bases). CDR3 size: 13 residues. The V gene's germline CDR1 is MNHNY and CDR2 SVGAGI (reference sequence). The V end lost 5 bases, the J end lost 5 bases, and 13 bases lay between the germline ends. The CDR3 bases are TGTGCCAGCAGTGACCAGGACATGGACGAGCAGTACTTC. Translated, it gives CASSDQDMDEQYF.

CDR3 DNA sequence: TGTGCCAGTACCCCTGGGACTAGCGGGAGAAAGACCCAGTACTTC. Its protein is CASTPGTSGRKTQYF. V is TRBV19 and J is TRBJ2-5, with 14 bases that match TRBD2. Trimming at V came to 7 bases and at J to 6 bases, leaving 7 bases not matched to a gene. The CDR3 is 15 residues long. The germline CDR1 and CDR2 sequences are LNHDA and SQIVND (reference sequence).

The chain combines TRBV7-3 with TRBJ2-1, with D possibly being TRBD1 (5 bases). The V and J ends lost 8 bases and 8 bases respectively, with 16 bases between them. The germline gives CDR1 SGHTA, CDR2 FQGTGA. CDR3 length: 13 amino acids. The CDR3 DNA reads as TGTGCCAGCCAGGGTGGGCAGGCGGATGAGCAGTTCTTC. It translates to CASQGGQADEQFF.

Written as DNA, the CDR3 is TGTGCCAGCAGCCCGTTTAGGTTCCAGAGGGAATCCGCCCAGTACTTC. Translation: CASSPFRFQRESAQYF. The rearrangement uses TRBV7-6 and TRBJ2-5; the D gene is possibly TRBD2 (5 bases). The CDR3 sequence is 16 residues long. Per the germline V gene, CDR1 is SGHVS and CDR2 is FNYEAQ. Trimming removed 5 bases at V and 9 bases at J, with 25 bases between.

The V and J genes are TRBV20-1 and TRBJ2-5, with TRBD2 identical over 9 bases. The junction had 3 bases not matched to a gene; V was cut back by 4 bases and J by 3 bases. CDR1 is DFQATT, CDR2 SNEGSKA, per germline (reference sequence). The CDR3 is made up of 13 amino acids. The CDR3 loop is CSATSGTKETQYF. The DNA of the CDR3 is TGCAGTGCTACTAGCGGGACGAAAGAGACCCAGTACTTC.

This rearrangement joins TRBV27 to TRBJ1-5, with D tentatively TRBD1 (6 bases). The CDR3 has 14 residues. CDR1 is MNHEY, CDR2 SMNVEV, per germline (reference sequence). The V end was cut by 5 bases, the J end by 7 bases, with 15 bases between. CDR3 DNA: TGTGCCAGCAGTGTAACAGGGTTGGGGCAGCCCCAGCATTTT. Protein sequence: CASSVTGLGQPQHF.